A selection of T cell receptor beta chains follows, all from one sample in a study of regulatory T cells in long-lasting Graves disease. From the multiplex PCR reads, TCRdb called clonotypes with MiXCR, one entry per CDR3 protein. The table has around 360,000 distinct CDR3 sequences, about a sixth seen once. These sequences were also reported in another study, on T cells in Graves' hyperthyroidism and ophthalmopathy.

Source: peripheral blood mononuclear cells (PBMCs), taken at new diagnosis, from a patient treated with antithyroid drugs. These receptor sequences come from a woman between 18 and 29 years old with Graves disease. Each CDR3 is given with its conserved first and last residue. The D gene is left open where the match is weak. Only some rows state a clone size, as once, few, many or a class for expanded clones.

clone_size,v_call,j_call,d_call,cdr3_nt,cdr3_aa
many,TRBV18,TRBJ1-2,TRBD1,TGTGCCAGCTCACTCGGGACAGATCCTACAGGCTACACCTTC,CASSLGTDPTGYTF
-,TRBV4-1,TRBJ1-4,-,TGCGCCAGCAGCCAAGCCCCATATGCAACTAATGAAAAACTGTTTTTT,CASSQAPYATNEKLFF
many,TRBV2,TRBJ2-3,TRBD2,TGTGCCAGCAGTCGCACCCTAGCGGGGGGGAGCACAGATACGCAGTATTTT,CASSRTLAGGSTDTQYF
many,TRBV28,TRBJ2-7,TRBD2,TGTGCCAGCAGACCCCTAGCGGGGGGAAGCTACGAGCAGTACTTC,CASRPLAGGSYEQYF
-,TRBV6-1,TRBJ1-1,-,TGTGCCAGCAGTCTGTATGACACTGAAGCTTTCTTT,CASSLYDTEAFF
-,TRBV5-1,TRBJ1-5,TRBD1,TGCGCCAGCAGCTTGGGGACAGGGGGGATTCAGCCCCAGCATTTT,CASSLGTGGIQPQHF
many,TRBV27,TRBJ1-5,-,TGTGCCAGCAGTTGGGGGCTCAATCAGCCCCAGCATTTT,CASSWGLNQPQHF
many,TRBV20-1,TRBJ2-7,-,TGCAGTGCTAGGGTCCATTTGAGCTACGAGCAGTACTTC,CSARVHLSYEQYF
-,TRBV4-2,TRBJ1-5,-,TGTGCCAGCAGCCAAGATAGAGGGGCTGATAGCAATCAGCCCCAGCATTTT,CASSQDRGADSNQPQHF
few,TRBV30,TRBJ2-6,-,TGTGCCTGGAGTGAGTGGTCGTCTGGGGCCAACGTCCTGACTTTC,CAWSEWSSGANVLTF
many,TRBV9,TRBJ2-5,-,TGTGCCAGCAGCGTCGCAGGGTGGGAGACCCAGTACTTC,CASSVAGWETQYF
-,TRBV19,TRBJ2-7,-,TGTGCCAGTGGACCGACATTGGGGTGGTACGAGCAGTACTTC,CASGPTLGWYEQYF
-,TRBV28,TRBJ1-5,-,TGTGCCAGCAGTTTTTATCAGGACCGACAAGCCCAGCATTTT,CASSFYQDRQAQHF
few,TRBV14,TRBJ2-4,TRBD1,TGTGCCAGCAGCCAAGAAGGGACAGGGGACATTCAGTACTTC,CASSQEGTGDIQYF
many,TRBV30,TRBJ1-1,-,TGTGCCTGGAGTGCGGGTCTCTGGAACACTGAAGCTTTCTTT,CAWSAGLWNTEAFF
-,TRBV9,TRBJ1-6,-,TGTGCCAGCAGCCCGGGGAAGAATTCACCCCTCCACTTT,CASSPGKNSPLHF
many,TRBV30,TRBJ1-1,-,TGTGCCTGGAGTCTAGTCCCGACTGAAGCTTTCTTT,CAWSLVPTEAFF
-,TRBV5-1,TRBJ1-1,TRBD1,TGCGCCAGCAGAAACACAGGGGGGACTGAAGCTTTCTTT,CASRNTGGTEAFF
few,TRBV30,TRBJ1-6,-,TGTGCCTGGAAGAGTAATGGACAGCTGAATTCACCCCTCCACTTT,CAWKSNGQLNSPLHF
many,TRBV20-1,TRBJ2-7,-,TGCAGTGCTAGCGACCGCCGCTCCTACGAGCAGTACTTC,CSASDRRSYEQYF
many,TRBV29-1,TRBJ2-3,-,TGCAGCGTTGAAGAAGACGGTTTGGGTACGCAGTATTTT,CSVEEDGLGTQYF
many,TRBV20-1,TRBJ1-2,TRBD1,TGCAGTGCCCCGGACAGGGTCTATGGCTACACCTTC,CSAPDRVYGYTF
many,TRBV6-1,TRBJ1-1,-,TGTGCCAGCAGTCGGGACGCATACACTGAAGCTTTCTTT,CASSRDAYTEAFF
-,TRBV9,TRBJ2-3,-,TGTGCCAGCAGCGTAGACGGGACCCGCACAGATACGCAGTATTTT,CASSVDGTRTDTQYF
many,TRBV28,TRBJ2-7,-,TGTGCCAGCGGCTCCTACAGGTCCCTTTCCTACGAGCAGTACTTC,CASGSYRSLSYEQYF
many,TRBV28,TRBJ1-5,-,TGTGCCAGCAACCTGCGGGGACGCAATCAGCCCCAGCATTTT,CASNLRGRNQPQHF
many,TRBV5-1,TRBJ2-1,TRBD2,TGTGCCAGCAGTCTCCGGACTAGCGGGGATGAGCAGTTCTTC,CASSLRTSGDEQFF
many,TRBV2,TRBJ2-5,-,TGTGCCAGCAGCTTTAGGTCCGGACAAGAGACCCAGTACTTC,CASSFRSGQETQYF
many,TRBV28,TRBJ1-2,TRBD1,TGTGCCAGCAGTTGGGGACAGGATAACTATGGCTACACCTTC,CASSWGQDNYGYTF
many,TRBV13,TRBJ1-6,TRBD1,TGTGCCAGCAGCTTGAACAGACAGGGGGCTAGTTCACCCCTCCACTTT,CASSLNRQGASSPLHF
-,TRBV28,TRBJ1-5,TRBD1,TGTGCCAGCAGTAATAGGGGGCGGACCAATCAGCCCCAGCATTTT,CASSNRGRTNQPQHF
many,TRBV5-1,TRBJ1-5,TRBD1,TGCGCCAGCAGCGCTCATCCGGGACAGAATCAGCCCCAGCATTTT,CASSAHPGQNQPQHF
many,TRBV5-8,TRBJ1-4,-,TGTGCCAGCAGCTTGGCGACGGGTCTCCGTAATGAAAAACTGTTTTTT,CASSLATGLRNEKLFF
many,TRBV20-1,TRBJ2-1,TRBD1,TGCAGTGCTAGACATTCCCCGGGACAGGGGGCGTGGGGGAATGAGCAGTTCTTC,CSARHSPGQGAWGNEQFF
-,TRBV11-2,TRBJ2-3,TRBD2,TGTGCCAGCAGCTTGTGGCCAGCGGGAAGGACAGATACGCAGTATTTT,CASSLWPAGRTDTQYF
-,TRBV7-6,TRBJ2-7,-,TGTGCCAGCAGCTTAATGACGGACGGGGGCTACGAGCAGTACTTC,CASSLMTDGGYEQYF
many,TRBV7-2,TRBJ2-1,TRBD2,TGTGCCAGCAGCTACGGGAGCGGGAGGGTTTACAATGAGCAGTTCTTC,CASSYGSGRVYNEQFF
-,TRBV2,TRBJ2-5,-,TGTGCCAGCAGTGGGGGGCGGGGGCCGGGTGAGACCCAGTACTTC,CASSGGRGPGETQYF
many,TRBV3-1,TRBJ1-4,-,TGTGCCAGCAGCCAAGTTGGGGAAAAACTGTTTTTT,CASSQVGEKLFF
-,TRBV6-1,TRBJ1-5,-,TGTGCCACCGTAGGGACCGCACTCAATCAGCCCCAGCATTTT,CATVGTALNQPQHF
few,TRBV20-1,TRBJ2-7,-,TGCAGTGCTAGGGGAGATCTCGAGCAGTACTTC,CSARGDLEQYF
-,TRBV6-1,TRBJ1-5,TRBD1,TGTGCCAGCAGGAGAGCCGGGACAGGGGTCAATCAGCCCCAGCATTTT,CASRRAGTGVNQPQHF
many,TRBV6-1,TRBJ1-2,-,TGTGCCAGCAGTGAAACCCTGGTTACGGCGGAGCAAGGCTACACCTTC,CASSETLVTAEQGYTF
many,TRBV7-6,TRBJ2-5,-,TGTGCCAGCAGTCCAGACGGGACCGGGGCAGGGACCCAGTACTTC,CASSPDGTGAGTQYF
many,TRBV7-2,TRBJ2-3,-,TGTGCCAGCAGCTCTTCGGGACTGTGGGGGTATTTT,CASSSSGLWGYF
many,TRBV30,TRBJ1-2,TRBD1,TGTGCCTGGGATCCAACAGGGGGTAGCGGCTACACCTTC,CAWDPTGGSGYTF
many,TRBV7-8,TRBJ2-5,TRBD1,TGTGCCAGCAGCTTTCACAGGGGTCGAGAGACCCAGTACTTC,CASSFHRGRETQYF
many,TRBV9,TRBJ2-3,TRBD2,TGTGCCAGCAGCGTAGGCGGGGGGCCCCCAGATACGCAGTATTTT,CASSVGGGPPDTQYF
many,TRBV11-2,TRBJ1-5,-,TGTGCCAGCAGCTTAGGAGACCCTGGGGTTCAGCCCCAGCATTTT,CASSLGDPGVQPQHF
-,TRBV11-2,TRBJ1-4,TRBD1,TGTGCCAGCAGCTTAGATCGTGGACAGGATGAAAAACTGTTTTTT,CASSLDRGQDEKLFF
many,TRBV11-1,TRBJ1-2,-,TGTGCCAGCAGTACTTCAGTGAGGGGAAAAGATGGCTACACCTTC,CASSTSVRGKDGYTF
many,TRBV28,TRBJ1-5,-,TGTGCCAGCAGGCTAGACATTAGGAGTGGTCAGCCCCAGCATTTT,CASRLDIRSGQPQHF
-,TRBV6-4,TRBJ2-2,-,TGTGCCAGCAGTGAGCAGGAAACCGGGGAGCTGTTTTTT,CASSEQETGELFF
many,TRBV24-1,TRBJ2-3,-,TGTGCCACCAGAGGACAGACGAACACAGATACGCAGTATTTT,CATRGQTNTDTQYF
-,TRBV25-1,TRBJ2-5,TRBD1,TGTGCCAGCACCGGCACTTCCGGGACAGGGATCTTTGAGACCCAGTACTTC,CASTGTSGTGIFETQYF